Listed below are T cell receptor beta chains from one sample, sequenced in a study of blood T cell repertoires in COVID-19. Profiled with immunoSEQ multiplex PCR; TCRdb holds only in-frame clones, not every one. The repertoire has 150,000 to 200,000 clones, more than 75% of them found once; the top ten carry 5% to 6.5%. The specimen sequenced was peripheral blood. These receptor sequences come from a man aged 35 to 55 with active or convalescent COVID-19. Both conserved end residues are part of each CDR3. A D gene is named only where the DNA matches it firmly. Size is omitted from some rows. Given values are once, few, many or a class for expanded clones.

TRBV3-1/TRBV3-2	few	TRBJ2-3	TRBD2	CASSLRTGGSDTQYF	TGTGCCAGCAGCCTACGGACGGGAGGGTCAGATACGCAGTATTTT
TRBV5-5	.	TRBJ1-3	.	CASSWTASASGNTIYF	TGTGCCAGCAGCTGGACTGCCTCAGCCTCTGGAAACACCATATATTTT
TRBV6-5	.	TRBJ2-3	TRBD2	CASSIAGGGTDTQYF	TGTGCCAGCAGCATAGCGGGGGGGGGCACAGATACGCAGTATTTT
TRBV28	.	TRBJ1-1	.	CASSGVAGSNAFF	TGTGCCAGCAGTGGGGTGGCGGGGTCGAATGCTTTCTTT
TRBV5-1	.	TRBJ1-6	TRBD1	CASSPNSGTGGNSPLHF	TGCGCCAGCAGCCCGAATTCCGGGACAGGGGGCAATTCACCCCTCCACTTT
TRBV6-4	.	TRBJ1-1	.	CASRDRAENTEAFF	TGTGCCAGCAGAGACAGAGCTGAGAACACTGAAGCTTTCTTT
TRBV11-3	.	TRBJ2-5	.	CASTELTGQQETQYF	TGTGCCAGCACCGAATTGACAGGCCAGCAAGAGACCCAGTACTTC
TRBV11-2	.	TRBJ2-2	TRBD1	CASSPRQGMTGELFF	TGTGCCAGCAGCCCCCGACAGGGGATGACCGGGGAGCTGTTTTTT
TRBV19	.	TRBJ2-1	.	CASRPRGSYNEQFF	TGTGCCAGTAGGCCCCGAGGGTCCTACAATGAGCAGTTCTTC
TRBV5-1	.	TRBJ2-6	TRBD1	CASSLEPPGQGRSGANVLTF	TGCGCCAGCAGCTTGGAACCTCCGGGACAGGGGCGCTCTGGGGCCAACGTCCTGACTTTC
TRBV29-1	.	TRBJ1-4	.	CSALATNEKLFF	TGCAGCGCCCTAGCAACTAATGAAAAACTGTTTTTT
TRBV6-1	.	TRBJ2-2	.	CASSEVQGGTGELFF	TGTGCCAGCAGTGAGGTACAGGGGGGGACCGGGGAGCTGTTTTTT
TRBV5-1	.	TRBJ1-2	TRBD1	CASRTGTANYGYTF	TGCGCCAGCAGAACTGGGACAGCTAACTATGGCTACACCTTC
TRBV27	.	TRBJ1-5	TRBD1	CASSLVQGVAQPQHF	TGTGCCAGCAGTTTAGTTCAGGGGGTGGCTCAGCCCCAGCATTTT
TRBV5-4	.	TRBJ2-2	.	CASSRGSRTATGELFF	TGTGCCAGCAGCCGGGGGTCTCGGACGGCGACCGGGGAGCTGTTTTTT
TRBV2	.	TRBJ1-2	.	CASTQGTNYGYTF	TGTGCCAGCACCCAGGGTACTAACTATGGCTACACCTTC
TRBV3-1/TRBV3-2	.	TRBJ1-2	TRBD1	CASSRDGTGGAYGYTF	TGTGCCAGCAGCCGAGACGGGACAGGGGGCGCTTATGGCTACACCTTC
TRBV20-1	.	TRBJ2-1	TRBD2	CSASGLAGEVEQFF	TGCAGTGCTAGTGGGCTAGCGGGAGAGGTTGAGCAGTTCTTC
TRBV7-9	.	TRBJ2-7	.	CASTTGSYEQYF	TGTGCCAGCACCACAGGTTCCTACGAGCAGTACTTC
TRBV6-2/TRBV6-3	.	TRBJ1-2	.	CASSYMGGNYGYTF	TGTGCCAGCAGTTACATGGGGGGGAACTATGGCTACACCTTC
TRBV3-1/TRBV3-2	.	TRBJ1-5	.	CASSQGDTGFGNQPQHF	TGTGCCAGCAGCCAAGGAGATACAGGATTCGGAAATCAGCCCCAGCATTTT
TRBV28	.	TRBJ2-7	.	CASSEASLAYEQYF	TGTGCCAGCAGTGAAGCGAGCTTGGCCTACGAGCAGTACTTC
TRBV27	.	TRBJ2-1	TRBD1	CASSRYDRGEQFF	TGTGCCAGCAGTCGATACGACAGGGGTGAGCAGTTCTTC
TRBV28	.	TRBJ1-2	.	CASSGNYGYTF	TGTGCCAGCAGTGGCAACTATGGCTACACCTTC
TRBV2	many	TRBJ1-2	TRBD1	CASSPGQGLYGYTF	TGTGCCAGCAGCCCGGGACAGGGACTCTATGGCTACACCTTC
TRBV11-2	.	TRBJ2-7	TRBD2	CASSRPGRTYEQYF	TGTGCCAGCAGCCGGCCCGGGAGGACCTACGAGCAGTACTTC
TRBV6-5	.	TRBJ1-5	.	CASTTGSHSNQPQHF	TGTGCCAGCACAACAGGGTCCCATAGCAATCAGCCCCAGCATTTT
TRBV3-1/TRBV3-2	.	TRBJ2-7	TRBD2	CASSHSAGAATYEQYF	TGTGCCAGCAGCCACTCAGCGGGGGCCGCTACCTACGAGCAGTACTTC
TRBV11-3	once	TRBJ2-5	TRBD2	CASSLEAGGETQYF	TGTGCCAGCAGCTTAGAAGCGGGAGGCGAGACCCAGTACTTC
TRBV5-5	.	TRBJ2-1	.	CASSYGPSAAYYNEQFF	TGTGCCAGCAGCTATGGGCCCTCCGCAGCTTATTACAATGAGCAGTTCTTC
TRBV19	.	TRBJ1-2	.	CASSFRRVEGYTF	TGTGCCAGTAGTTTCCGGAGGGTAGAGGGCTACACCTTC
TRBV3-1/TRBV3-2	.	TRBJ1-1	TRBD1	CASSQVSWTGNTEAFF	TGTGCCAGCAGCCAAGTGTCCTGGACAGGGAACACTGAAGCTTTCTTT
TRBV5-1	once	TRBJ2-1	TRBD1	CASSSGQGVWTVPSYNEQFF	TGCGCCAGCAGCTCAGGACAGGGTGTCTGGACTGTCCCATCCTACAATGAGCAGTTCTTC
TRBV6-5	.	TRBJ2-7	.	CASSPPGSYEQYF	TGTGCCAGCAGCCCCCCGGGGAGTTACGAGCAGTACTTC
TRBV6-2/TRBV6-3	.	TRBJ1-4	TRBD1	CASSQTGVGEKLFF	TGTGCCAGCAGCCAGACAGGGGTCGGTGAAAAACTGTTTTTT
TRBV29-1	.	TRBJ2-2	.	CSVEQFNTGELFF	TGCAGCGTTGAACAGTTTAACACCGGGGAGCTGTTTTTT
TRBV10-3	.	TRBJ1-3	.	CAIKPSSGNTIYF	TGTGCCATCAAGCCGAGCTCTGGAAACACCATATATTTT